This is a list of T cell receptor beta chains from one sample in a study of blood T cells in healthy people across ages. TCRdb passed the 5' RACE reads through MiXCR, listing each CDR3 protein once. Here the sample spans hundreds of thousands of distinct CDR3 sequences, around two fifths being singletons. The specimen sequenced was blood. Receptors originate from a man in his sixties in good health. The CDR3 runs from the conserved cysteine through the conserved F or W. A D gene is named only where the DNA matches it firmly. Clone size is shown for a subset of rows, as once, few, many or a class of expanded clone.

>TRBV7-2|-|-|TRBJ1-2
CASSLGQGTEGYTF
TGTGCCAGCAGCTTAGGCCAGGGAACAGAGGGCTACACCTTC
>TRBV20-1|TRBD2|few|TRBJ2-7
CSASSGTSGEEYEQYF
TGCAGTGCTAGTTCGGGGACTAGCGGGGAGGAATACGAGCAGTACTTC
>TRBV20-1|-|-|TRBJ1-2
CSAREGLGPPNYGYTF
TGCAGTGCTAGAGAGGGGTTAGGGCCACCTAACTATGGCTACACCTTC
>TRBV29-1|TRBD1|-|TRBJ2-5
CSVAGDRGNQETQYF
TGCAGCGTCGCCGGGGACAGGGGAAACCAAGAGACCCAGTACTTC
>TRBV11-2|-|-|TRBJ2-7
CASSLNVVRASSYEQYF
TGTGCCAGCAGCTTAAATGTCGTCAGGGCGAGCTCCTACGAGCAGTACTTC
>TRBV28|TRBD1|-|TRBJ1-5
CASRQPGQGMQPQHF
TGTGCCAGCAGGCAACCGGGACAGGGTATGCAGCCCCAGCATTTT
>TRBV27|-|few|TRBJ2-3
CASSSQPHSTDTQYF
TGTGCCAGCAGTTCCCAACCCCACAGCACAGATACGCAGTATTTT
>TRBV27|-|few|TRBJ2-1
CASRAGTYSYNEQFF
TGTGCCAGCAGAGCCGGGACATACTCCTACAATGAGCAGTTCTTC
>TRBV20-1|-|few|TRBJ2-5
CTVGRGSDEQYF
TGCACCGTGGGTAGAGGGAGCGATGAGCAGTACTTC
>TRBV7-2|-|few|TRBJ1-1
CASSLGQENTEAFF
TGTGCCAGCAGCTTAGGTCAGGAGAACACTGAAGCTTTCTTT
>TRBV5-1|TRBD1|-|TRBJ2-7
CASSLSFRDRGRIQPFYEQYF
TGCGCCAGCAGCTTGAGTTTCCGTGACAGGGGTCGAATTCAACCATTCTACGAGCAGTACTTC
>TRBV5-1|TRBD1|-|TRBJ1-6
CASQREGQQSNSPLHF
TGCGCCAGCCAAAGGGAGGGACAGCAATCTAATTCACCCCTCCACTTT
>TRBV7-9|TRBD1|-|TRBJ2-1
CASSLGDRTQEQFF
TGTGCCAGCAGCTTAGGGGACAGAACTCAGGAGCAGTTCTTC
>TRBV28|TRBD1|-|TRBJ1-2
CASSSRGTGAKNRRSYTF
TGTGCCAGCAGTTCGAGAGGGACAGGGGCGAAAAACCGTCGTAGCTACACCTTC
>TRBV12-3/TRBV12-4|TRBD1|-|TRBJ1-5
CASSFYRGRGQPQHF
TGTGCCAGCAGTTTCTACAGGGGCCGCGGTCAGCCCCAGCATTTT
>TRBV7-7|TRBD1|-|TRBJ2-5
CASSPPTGVQYF
TGTGCCAGCAGCCCCCCTACAGGGGTCCAGTACTTC
>TRBV6-2/TRBV6-3|-|few|TRBJ2-3
CASRDRGTTDTQYF
TGTGCCAGCAGGGATCGGGGAACCACAGATACGCAGTATTTT
>TRBV4-1|-|few|TRBJ1-2
CASSQGDDGYGYTF
TGCGCCAGCAGCCAAGGGGACGACGGCTATGGCTACACCTTC
>TRBV12-3/TRBV12-4|TRBD2|-|TRBJ2-3
CASRGLASTDTQYF
TGTGCCAGCAGAGGACTAGCAAGCACAGATACGCAGTATTTT
>TRBV7-2|-|-|TRBJ2-1
CASSLWANRGWEQFF
TGTGCCAGCAGCTTATGGGCTAACCGGGGTTGGGAGCAGTTCTTC
>TRBV29-1|TRBD1|many|TRBJ2-5
CSDRDRGGSETQYF
TGCAGCGACCGAGACAGGGGGGGTTCAGAGACCCAGTACTTC
>TRBV5-4|TRBD2|-|TRBJ2-1
CASSLGLAGGRDNEQFF
TGTGCCAGCAGCCTGGGCCTAGCGGGGGGCCGGGACAATGAGCAGTTCTTC
>TRBV6-5|TRBD2|-|TRBJ2-1
CASSYSGGGGSYNEQFF
TGTGCCAGCAGTTACTCCGGCGGGGGAGGCTCCTACAATGAGCAGTTCTTC
>TRBV10-3|TRBD2|many|TRBJ2-3
CAISPGGSTDTQYF
TGTGCCATCAGTCCGGGGGGAAGCACAGATACGCAGTATTTT
>TRBV18|-|few|TRBJ2-7
CASSNQPPDSYEQYF
TGTGCCAGCTCAAACCAACCGCCCGATTCCTACGAGCAGTACTTC
>TRBV4-3|TRBD1|many|TRBJ2-7
CASSQNRGFYEQYF
TGCGCCAGCAGCCAAAACAGGGGGTTCTACGAGCAGTACTTC
>TRBV5-1|-|-|TRBJ2-7
CASRVGPRVYEQYF
TGCGCCAGCAGGGTTGGGCCTCGGGTTTACGAGCAGTACTTC
>TRBV20-1|-|-|TRBJ1-6
CSASVGRFSPPHF
TGCAGTGCTAGTGTCGGGCGATTTTCACCCCCCCACTTT
>TRBV7-9|-|-|TRBJ2-1
CASSLIGEGEQFF
TGTGCCAGCAGCTTAATTGGGGAAGGTGAGCAGTTCTTC
>TRBV3-1|-|-|TRBJ2-3
CASSQGNTDTQYF
TGTGCCAGCAGCCAGGGAAACACAGATACGCAGTATTTT
>TRBV4-3|-|-|TRBJ1-2
CASSQELGQQGWDFDGYTF
TGCGCCAGCAGCCAAGAGTTGGGGCAGCAGGGGTGGGATTTTGATGGCTACACCTTC
>TRBV30|-|-|TRBJ1-1
CAGSVEAEAFF
TGTGCCGGGAGTGTCGAAGCTGAAGCTTTCTTT
>TRBV3-1|-|-|TRBJ1-4
CASSQEGFEKLFF
TGTGCCAGCAGCCAAGAAGGTTTTGAAAAACTGTTTTTT
>TRBV29-1|-|-|TRBJ1-5
CSVGGAANQPQHF
TGCAGCGTCGGGGGGGCAGCAAATCAGCCCCAGCATTTT
>TRBV12-3/TRBV12-4|-|-|TRBJ2-5
CASSSWTREETQYF
TGTGCCAGCAGTTCCTGGACCCGGGAAGAGACCCAGTACTTC
>TRBV6-5|TRBD2|-|TRBJ2-2
CASSFDGTSGGGTGELFF
TGTGCCAGCAGTTTCGACGGGACTAGCGGGGGCGGAACCGGGGAGCTGTTTTTT
>TRBV5-1|TRBD1|-|TRBJ1-1
CASSSRQGSSSAAFF
TGCGCCAGCAGCAGTCGACAGGGGTCTTCGTCGGCAGCTTTCTTT
>TRBV5-1|-|-|TRBJ2-1
CASSLAAEGYNEQFF
TGCGCCAGCAGCTTGGCTGCGGAGGGTTACAATGAGCAGTTCTTC
>TRBV6-2/TRBV6-3|-|-|TRBJ2-1
CASSGSSGYNEQFF
TGTGCCAGCAGCGGTAGTTCCGGATACAATGAGCAGTTCTTC
>TRBV5-1|TRBD2|-|TRBJ2-7
CASSPVELAASYEQYF
TGCGCCAGCAGCCCGGTGGAACTAGCGGCCTCCTACGAGCAGTACTTC
>TRBV4-3|-|-|TRBJ1-4
CASSQDRRRGNEKLFF
TGCGCCAGCAGCCAAGATAGGAGACGGGGTAATGAAAAACTGTTTTTT
>TRBV20-1|-|-|TRBJ2-1
CSASGGMESEQFF
TGCAGTGCTTCAGGAGGAATGGAAAGCGAGCAGTTCTTC
>TRBV6-2/TRBV6-3|-|-|TRBJ1-6
CASSYPDGINSPLHF
TGTGCCAGCAGTTACCCCGACGGGATTAATTCACCCCTCCACTTT